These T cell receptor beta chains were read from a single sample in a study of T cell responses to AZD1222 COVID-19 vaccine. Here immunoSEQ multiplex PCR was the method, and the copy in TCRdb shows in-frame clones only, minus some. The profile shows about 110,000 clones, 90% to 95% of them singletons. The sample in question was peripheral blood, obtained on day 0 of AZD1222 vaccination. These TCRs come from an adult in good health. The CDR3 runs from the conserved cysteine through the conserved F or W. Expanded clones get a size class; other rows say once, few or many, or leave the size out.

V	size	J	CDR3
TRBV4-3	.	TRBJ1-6	CASSLWGTGKGSPLHF
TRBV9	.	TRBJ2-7	CASSVEGQGYEQYF
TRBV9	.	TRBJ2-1	CASSVVGAVAEQFF
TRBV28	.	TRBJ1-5	CASSERVGDQPQHF
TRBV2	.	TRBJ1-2	CASSEQGWANYGYTF
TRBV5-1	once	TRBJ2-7	CASSFRSGGIMIYEQYF
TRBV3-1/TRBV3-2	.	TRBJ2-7	CASSQDEARIREQYF
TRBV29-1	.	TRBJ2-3	CSAVPSGRAVDTQYF
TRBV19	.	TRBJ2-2	CASSRTSSAGELFF
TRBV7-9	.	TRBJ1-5	CASSLGLSTGDNSNQPQHF
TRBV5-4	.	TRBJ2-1	CASSLVRGIYNEQFF
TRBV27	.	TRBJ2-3	CASSPGGLAGTDTQYF
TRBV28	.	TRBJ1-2	CASSFGGTGNYGYTF
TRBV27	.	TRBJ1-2	CASSPFVDSNYGYTF
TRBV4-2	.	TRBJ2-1	CASSQDGRLDNEQFF
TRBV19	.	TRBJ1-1	CASSMAALTEAFF
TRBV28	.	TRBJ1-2	CASSSTGYGYTF
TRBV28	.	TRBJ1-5	CASSWANQPQHF
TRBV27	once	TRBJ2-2	CASSFGNTGELFF
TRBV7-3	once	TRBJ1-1	CASSSDRENTEAFF
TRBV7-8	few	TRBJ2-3	CASSLEGSGRSSTDTQYF
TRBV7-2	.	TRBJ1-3	CASSLVTADTIYF
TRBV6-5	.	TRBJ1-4	CASSYGELDEKLFF
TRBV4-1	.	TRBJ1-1	CASSLYLPGQGMLGTEAFF
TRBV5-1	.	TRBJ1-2	CASSLEGGIAYGYTF
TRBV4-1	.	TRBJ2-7	CASPPGTSHEQYF
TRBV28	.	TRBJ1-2	CASSLPRHYGYTF
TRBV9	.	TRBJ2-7	CASSVAVMGYEQYF
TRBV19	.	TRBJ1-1	CASSSRVGEAFF
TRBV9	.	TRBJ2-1	CASSNHPGLAVNEQFF
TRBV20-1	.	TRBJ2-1	CSAQQGNEQFF
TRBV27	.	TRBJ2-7	CASSFGVDAEQYF
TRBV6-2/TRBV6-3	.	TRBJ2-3	CASSSILAGLRDTQYF
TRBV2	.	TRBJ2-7	CASLSLALSSYEQYF
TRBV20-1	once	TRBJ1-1	CSASQAASTEAFF
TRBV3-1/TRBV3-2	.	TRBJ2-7	CASSQDGYETIPPYEQYF
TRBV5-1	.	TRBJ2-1	CASKWAGSQDEQFF
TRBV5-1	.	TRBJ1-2	CASSSGTGGPSGYGYTF
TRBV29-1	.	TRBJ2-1	CSGNSGITDEQFF
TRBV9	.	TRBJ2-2	CASSVALSLTGELFF
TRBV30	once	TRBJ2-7	CAWSRILGPITARNRIAYEQYF
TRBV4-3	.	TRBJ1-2	CASSQDSGYGYTF
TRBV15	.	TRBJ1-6	CATSRDMENSPLHF
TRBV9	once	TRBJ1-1	CASSVEGRAPDYTEAFF
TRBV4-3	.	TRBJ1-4	CASSQGFARSGKLFF
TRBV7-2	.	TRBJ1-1	CASSFFENTEAFF
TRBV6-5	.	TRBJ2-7	CASSTQQGVRSEQYF
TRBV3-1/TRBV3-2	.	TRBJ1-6	CASSQGRANSPLHF
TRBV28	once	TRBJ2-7	CASSGTQQQYF
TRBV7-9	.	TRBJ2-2	CASPRRGGTGELFF
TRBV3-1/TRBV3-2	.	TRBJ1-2	CASSQAVTGTHYGYTF
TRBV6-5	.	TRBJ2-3	CASSRTADTQYF
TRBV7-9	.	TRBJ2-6	CASSFSSGISGANVLTF
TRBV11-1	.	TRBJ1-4	CASSAGTLEKLFF